The rows below give T cell receptor beta chains drawn from one sample of a study of cytomegalovirus exposure and HLA in healthy donors. Sequenced by immunoSEQ multiplex PCR; TCRdb stores in-frame clones only, minus some. The sample holds 130,000 or so clones, 85% seen once. What was sequenced was PBMCs. Receptor source: a woman aged 25 to 39 in good health and CMV-seropositive. Each CDR3 is given with its conserved first and last residue. D genes are given only for firm matches. Only some rows state a clone size, as once, few, many or a class for expanded clones.

CDR3nt: TGTGCCAGCAGTGAAGCGGGGGGGTGGAATTCACCCCTCCACTTT
CDR3aa: CASSEAGGWNSPLHF
v_gene: TRBV6-1
d_gene: .
abundance: .
j_gene: TRBJ1-6
len: 15

CDR3nt: TGCGCCAGCAGCTACCTCGTACAGGAGAATTATGGCTACACCTTC
CDR3aa: CASSYLVQENYGYTF
v_gene: TRBV5-1
d_gene: .
abundance: .
j_gene: TRBJ1-2
len: 15

CDR3nt: TGTGCCAGCAGCCCCGGGACAGGGACCGGTGGCTACACCTTC
CDR3aa: CASSPGTGTGGYTF
v_gene: TRBV11-2
d_gene: TRBD1
abundance: .
j_gene: TRBJ1-2
len: 14

CDR3nt: TGTGCCAGCAGTTCCGGGACAGGGACCCACGAGCAGTACTTC
CDR3aa: CASSSGTGTHEQYF
v_gene: TRBV5-6
d_gene: TRBD1
abundance: few
j_gene: TRBJ2-7
len: 14

CDR3nt: TGTGCCAGCAGCGTACAGGGGGATTCACCCCTCCACTTT
CDR3aa: CASSVQGDSPLHF
v_gene: TRBV5-5
d_gene: TRBD1
abundance: .
j_gene: TRBJ1-6
len: 13

CDR3nt: TGTGCCAGCAGCTTACGGGACACCTCGGATACGCAGTATTTT
CDR3aa: CASSLRDTSDTQYF
v_gene: TRBV5-4
d_gene: .
abundance: .
j_gene: TRBJ2-3
len: 14

CDR3nt: TGCAGCGTTGCAGGTAGCGGGGCCCACAATGAGCAGTTCTTC
CDR3aa: CSVAGSGAHNEQFF
v_gene: TRBV29-1
d_gene: TRBD2
abundance: .
j_gene: TRBJ2-1
len: 14

CDR3nt: TGTGCCAGCTCCCGACCTAGACAGGGCGGTGAGCAGTTCTTC
CDR3aa: CASSRPRQGGEQFF
v_gene: TRBV18
d_gene: TRBD1
abundance: .
j_gene: TRBJ2-1
len: 14

CDR3nt: TGTGCCAGCAGGCCCTTGAGAGGTACTTCCGGCTATGGCTACACCTTC
CDR3aa: CASRPLRGTSGYGYTF
v_gene: TRBV28
d_gene: .
abundance: .
j_gene: TRBJ1-2
len: 16

CDR3nt: TGCGCCAGCAGCCTCTGGACTAGCGGCTACGAGCAGTACTTC
CDR3aa: CASSLWTSGYEQYF
v_gene: TRBV5-1
d_gene: TRBD2
abundance: few
j_gene: TRBJ2-7
len: 14

CDR3nt: TGTGCCAGCAGTTACGGGGGGGTAACAGGGTCACCCCTCCACTTT
CDR3aa: CASSYGGVTGSPLHF
v_gene: TRBV6-5
d_gene: .
abundance: .
j_gene: TRBJ1-6
len: 15

CDR3nt: TGCGCCAGCAGCTTGGCCGGGCCCGGGGACGAGCAGTACTTC
CDR3aa: CASSLAGPGDEQYF
v_gene: TRBV5-1
d_gene: .
abundance: .
j_gene: TRBJ2-7
len: 14

CDR3nt: TGTGCCAGCATAGGACAGCTTCTCACAGATACGCAGTATTTT
CDR3aa: CASIGQLLTDTQYF
v_gene: TRBV28
d_gene: .
abundance: .
j_gene: TRBJ2-3
len: 14

CDR3nt: TGCGCCAGCAGCCAAGTCGCAGATACGCAGTATTTT
CDR3aa: CASSQVADTQYF
v_gene: TRBV4-1
d_gene: .
abundance: once
j_gene: TRBJ2-3
len: 12

CDR3nt: TGTGCCACCAGACCGGAGTTGAACACCGGGGAGCTGTTTTTT
CDR3aa: CATRPELNTGELFF
v_gene: TRBV15
d_gene: .
abundance: .
j_gene: TRBJ2-2
len: 14

CDR3nt: TGTGCCAGCAGCAGGGGGCAGGGGACGGGGGCCAACGTCCTGACTTTC
CDR3aa: CASSRGQGTGANVLTF
v_gene: TRBV5-6
d_gene: TRBD1
abundance: .
j_gene: TRBJ2-6
len: 16

CDR3nt: TGCGCCAGCAGCCAAGAGTCGAGCTCCTACAATGAGCAGTTCTTC
CDR3aa: CASSQESSSYNEQFF
v_gene: TRBV4-1
d_gene: .
abundance: .
j_gene: TRBJ2-1
len: 15

CDR3nt: TGTGCCAGCAGCGTAGGCCCTAGGCCAACCGGGGAGCTGTTTTTT
CDR3aa: CASSVGPRPTGELFF
v_gene: TRBV9
d_gene: .
abundance: .
j_gene: TRBJ2-2
len: 15

CDR3nt: TGTGCCAGCAGTTTTGGGGAGAACTCAGTAAGATTCTACAATGAGCAGTTCTTC
CDR3aa: CASSFGENSVRFYNEQFF
v_gene: TRBV27
d_gene: .
abundance: few
j_gene: TRBJ2-1
len: 18

CDR3nt: TGTGCCAGCAGTTTGGGACAGGGAACCGAGCAGTACTTC
CDR3aa: CASSLGQGTEQYF
v_gene: TRBV28
d_gene: TRBD1
abundance: .
j_gene: TRBJ2-7
len: 13

CDR3nt: TGCAGCGTTTCCCCGGGGAACACTGAAGCTTTCTTT
CDR3aa: CSVSPGNTEAFF
v_gene: TRBV29-1
d_gene: .
abundance: few
j_gene: TRBJ1-1
len: 12

CDR3nt: TGCGCCAGCAGCGAAACGGGACAGGGGAGGTCGGCCCAGTACTTC
CDR3aa: CASSETGQGRSAQYF
v_gene: TRBV5-1
d_gene: TRBD1
abundance: .
j_gene: TRBJ2-5
len: 15

CDR3nt: TGTGCCAGCAGTCCCCAGATTAGACAGGGGAGGGCCTACGAGCAGTACTTC
CDR3aa: CASSPQIRQGRAYEQYF
v_gene: TRBV27
d_gene: .
abundance: .
j_gene: TRBJ2-7
len: 17

CDR3nt: TGTGCCAGCACCGAGGGGGGGGCGCAGGCTGAAGCTTTCTTT
CDR3aa: CASTEGGAQAEAFF
v_gene: TRBV2
d_gene: .
abundance: .
j_gene: TRBJ1-1
len: 14

CDR3nt: TGCGCCAGCAGCCCCGGACAGGTCTCCTACGAGCAGTACTTC
CDR3aa: CASSPGQVSYEQYF
v_gene: TRBV5-1
d_gene: TRBD1
abundance: .
j_gene: TRBJ2-7
len: 14

CDR3nt: TGTGCCAGCAGTACCGACAGGTTAGGGATCAATCAGCCCCAGCATTTT
CDR3aa: CASSTDRLGINQPQHF
v_gene: TRBV28
d_gene: .
abundance: .
j_gene: TRBJ1-5
len: 16

CDR3nt: TGTGCCACCAGCAGAGATTGGACAGCGAACACTGAAGCTTTCTTT
CDR3aa: CATSRDWTANTEAFF
v_gene: TRBV15
d_gene: .
abundance: .
j_gene: TRBJ1-1
len: 15

CDR3nt: TGTGCCTGGGCGCGGGGCGGCAATCAGCCCCAGCATTTT
CDR3aa: CAWARGGNQPQHF
v_gene: TRBV30
d_gene: .
abundance: .
j_gene: TRBJ1-5
len: 13

CDR3nt: TGTGCCAGCAGTGGGACAGGGGGACTAACCACCTTC
CDR3aa: CASSGTGGLTTF
v_gene: TRBV2
d_gene: TRBD1
abundance: .
j_gene: TRBJ1-2
len: 12

CDR3nt: TGTGCCTGGAGTGGGGGGGTCTTGAACACTGAAGCTTTCTTT
CDR3aa: CAWSGGVLNTEAFF
v_gene: TRBV30
d_gene: .
abundance: .
j_gene: TRBJ1-1
len: 14

CDR3nt: TGTGCCAGCAGTCTCGACAGGGGGTACGAGACCCAGTACTTC
CDR3aa: CASSLDRGYETQYF
v_gene: TRBV6-1
d_gene: TRBD1
abundance: .
j_gene: TRBJ2-5
len: 14

CDR3nt: TGCGCCAGCAGCTCAGGGGCCTACGAGCAGTACTTC
CDR3aa: CASSSGAYEQYF
v_gene: TRBV5-1
d_gene: .
abundance: .
j_gene: TRBJ2-7
len: 12

CDR3nt: TGTGCCAGCAGCCAGGGGGCCGCCTATGGCTACACCTTC
CDR3aa: CASSQGAAYGYTF
v_gene: TRBV6-6
d_gene: TRBD1
abundance: .
j_gene: TRBJ1-2
len: 13

CDR3nt: TGTGCCAGCAGTACTCCGGGACTCCCCATATTCTACGAGCAGTACTTC
CDR3aa: CASSTPGLPIFYEQYF
v_gene: TRBV28
d_gene: .
abundance: .
j_gene: TRBJ2-7
len: 16

CDR3nt: TGTGCCAGCAGCCGTGCAGGGGGCGACTATGGCTACACCTTC
CDR3aa: CASSRAGGDYGYTF
v_gene: TRBV9
d_gene: TRBD1
abundance: .
j_gene: TRBJ1-2
len: 14

CDR3nt: TGTGCCAGCAGTTACTCCCGGGTCGGCAATCAGCCCCAGCATTTT
CDR3aa: CASSYSRVGNQPQHF
v_gene: TRBV6-5
d_gene: .
abundance: .
j_gene: TRBJ1-5
len: 15

CDR3nt: TGTGCCTGGAGTCGGCAGGATGGCTACACCTTC
CDR3aa: CAWSRQDGYTF
v_gene: TRBV30
d_gene: .
abundance: .
j_gene: TRBJ1-2
len: 11

CDR3nt: TGTGCCAGCAGTAAAACTCGGAGGACTGAAGCTTTCTTT
CDR3aa: CASSKTRRTEAFF
v_gene: TRBV6-5
d_gene: .
abundance: .
j_gene: TRBJ1-1
len: 13

CDR3nt: TGTGCCACCAGCAGAGATCAGGGCTACGAGCAGTACTTC
CDR3aa: CATSRDQGYEQYF
v_gene: TRBV15
d_gene: .
abundance: .
j_gene: TRBJ2-7
len: 13

CDR3nt: TGTGCCAGCTCCCAGGAGCGGGAGACCCAGTACTTC
CDR3aa: CASSQERETQYF
v_gene: TRBV18
d_gene: .
abundance: .
j_gene: TRBJ2-5
len: 12

CDR3nt: TGTGCCAGCAGTTACGGGGGGGCGGGCGAGCAGTACTTC
CDR3aa: CASSYGGAGEQYF
v_gene: TRBV6-6
d_gene: .
abundance: .
j_gene: TRBJ2-7
len: 13

CDR3nt: TGCGCCAGCAGCTTTGGGCTGGATACGCAGTATTTT
CDR3aa: CASSFGLDTQYF
v_gene: TRBV5-1
d_gene: .
abundance: .
j_gene: TRBJ2-3
len: 12

CDR3nt: TGTGCCTCTCATAGGGGGAATGGCTACACCTTC
CDR3aa: CASHRGNGYTF
v_gene: TRBV30
d_gene: .
abundance: .
j_gene: TRBJ1-2
len: 11

CDR3nt: TGTGCCAGCAGCCCCGAACGGGGTGTACCCCTCCACTTT
CDR3aa: CASSPERGVPLHF
v_gene: TRBV14
d_gene: .
abundance: .
j_gene: TRBJ1-6
len: 13

CDR3nt: TGCGCCAGCAGCCCCGTACTCCACCTCTACGAGCAGTACTTC
CDR3aa: CASSPVLHLYEQYF
v_gene: TRBV4-1
d_gene: .
abundance: once
j_gene: TRBJ2-7
len: 14

CDR3nt: TGTGCCAGCAGTCCCGGACGGGGGGCGGGCGGAAACACCATATATTTT
CDR3aa: CASSPGRGAGGNTIYF
v_gene: TRBV28
d_gene: .
abundance: .
j_gene: TRBJ1-3
len: 16

CDR3nt: TGTGCCAGCAGTTTGGGAGCTAACTATGGCTACACCTTC
CDR3aa: CASSLGANYGYTF
v_gene: TRBV28
d_gene: .
abundance: .
j_gene: TRBJ1-2
len: 13

CDR3nt: TGTGCCAGCAGCTTGCCGCCGGGAGGGCCCAACGAGCAGTACTTC
CDR3aa: CASSLPPGGPNEQYF
v_gene: TRBV5-4
d_gene: TRBD2
abundance: once
j_gene: TRBJ2-7
len: 15

CDR3nt: TGTGCCAGCAGGCGACAGGCGGTGGGCACTGAAGCTTTCTTT
CDR3aa: CASRRQAVGTEAFF
v_gene: TRBV2
d_gene: .
abundance: .
j_gene: TRBJ1-1
len: 14

CDR3nt: TGTGCCAGCAGCGGAGCAGCTTCGGGGGGGTCGAACACCGGGGAGCTGTTTTTT
CDR3aa: CASSGAASGGSNTGELFF
v_gene: TRBV13
d_gene: TRBD2
abundance: .
j_gene: TRBJ2-2
len: 18

CDR3nt: TGTGCCAGCAGGGTGGAGGGCAGCACCTATAATTCACCCCTCCACTTT
CDR3aa: CASRVEGSTYNSPLHF
v_gene: TRBV4-2
d_gene: .
abundance: .
j_gene: TRBJ1-6
len: 16

CDR3nt: TGTGCCAGCAGTTACTCGTGGCGGGATCAGCCCCAGCATTTT
CDR3aa: CASSYSWRDQPQHF
v_gene: TRBV28
d_gene: .
abundance: .
j_gene: TRBJ1-5
len: 14

CDR3nt: TGTGCCAGCAGTCAGGGACTGTTTAACACTGAAGCTTTCTTT
CDR3aa: CASSQGLFNTEAFF
v_gene: TRBV2
d_gene: .
abundance: .
j_gene: TRBJ1-1
len: 14

CDR3nt: TGTGCCAGCAGCCAAGGAGTACAAGAGACCCAGTACTTC
CDR3aa: CASSQGVQETQYF
v_gene: TRBV7-2
d_gene: .
abundance: .
j_gene: TRBJ2-5
len: 13

CDR3nt: TGTGCCAGCAGTGAAGGACTCCCGGGACTAGCGGGGGGCCGCACCTACAATGAGCAGTTCTTC
CDR3aa: CASSEGLPGLAGGRTYNEQFF
v_gene: TRBV2
d_gene: TRBD2
abundance: .
j_gene: TRBJ2-1
len: 21

CDR3nt: TGCGCCAGCAGTGAAACCTCGGGAGAGACCCAGTACTTC
CDR3aa: CASSETSGETQYF
v_gene: TRBV10-2
d_gene: .
abundance: .
j_gene: TRBJ2-5
len: 13

CDR3nt: TGTGCCAGCAGCCGGGACTTCTGGAACACTGAAGCTTTCTTT
CDR3aa: CASSRDFWNTEAFF
v_gene: TRBV6-5
d_gene: .
abundance: .
j_gene: TRBJ1-1
len: 14

CDR3nt: TGCAGCGTTGAAGGGGGACAGGGGGGCTACGAGCAGTACTTC
CDR3aa: CSVEGGQGGYEQYF
v_gene: TRBV29-1
d_gene: TRBD1
abundance: .
j_gene: TRBJ2-7
len: 14

CDR3nt: TGTGCCATCAGGGGGGGGGAGTACACAGATACGCAGTATTTT
CDR3aa: CAIRGGEYTDTQYF
v_gene: TRBV10-3
d_gene: TRBD2
abundance: .
j_gene: TRBJ2-3
len: 14

CDR3nt: TGTGCCAGCAGTTACACGGGTCTAGCTAACTATGGCTACACCTTC
CDR3aa: CASSYTGLANYGYTF
v_gene: TRBV6-5
d_gene: .
abundance: .
j_gene: TRBJ1-2
len: 15